This TCR beta chain derives from a study of blood T cell repertoires in COVID-19. TCRdb's copy holds only in-frame clones and misses some; the assay was immunoSEQ multiplex PCR. The table records some 270,000 clones, around 89% of them present only once. This CDR3 has 14 residues. V lost 0 bases, J lost 6 bases, and 13 bases lay in between. Per the germline V gene, CDR1 is SGHKS and CDR2 is YYEKEE (reference sequence). This receptor was taken from a man between 25 and 39 years old with acute or convalescent COVID-19. This chain connects TRBV5-5 to TRBJ2-7; D gene unclear. The sample consisted of peripheral blood. CDR3 protein: CASSLGVTAGEQYF. As DNA, the CDR3 is TGTGCCAGCAGCTTGGGTGTCACAGCAGGCGAGCAGTACTTC.